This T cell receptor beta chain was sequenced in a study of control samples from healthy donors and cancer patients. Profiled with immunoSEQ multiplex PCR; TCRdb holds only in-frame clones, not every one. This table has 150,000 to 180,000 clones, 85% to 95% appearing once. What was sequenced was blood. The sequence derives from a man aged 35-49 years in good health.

CDR3 DNA: TGTGCCAGCAGCCACCGACAGGGGGCGACCGGGGAGCTGTTTTTT. Translating it yields CASSHRQGATGELFF. J is TRBJ2-2 and V is TRBV7-2; 10 bases agree with TRBD1. The CDR3 runs 15 residues. V trimming: 5 bases; J trimming: 5 bases; junction bases outside the gene matches: 5. Germline V gene lookup returns CDR1 SGHTA and CDR2 FQGNSA. The whole variable domain, remainder taken from reference TRBV7-2 and TRBJ2-2, is GAGVSQSPSNKVTEKGKDVELRCDPISGHTALYWYRQSLGQGLEFLIYFQGNSAPDKSGLPSDRFSAERTGGSVSTLTIQRTQQEDSAVYLCASSHRQGATGELFFGEGSRLTVL.